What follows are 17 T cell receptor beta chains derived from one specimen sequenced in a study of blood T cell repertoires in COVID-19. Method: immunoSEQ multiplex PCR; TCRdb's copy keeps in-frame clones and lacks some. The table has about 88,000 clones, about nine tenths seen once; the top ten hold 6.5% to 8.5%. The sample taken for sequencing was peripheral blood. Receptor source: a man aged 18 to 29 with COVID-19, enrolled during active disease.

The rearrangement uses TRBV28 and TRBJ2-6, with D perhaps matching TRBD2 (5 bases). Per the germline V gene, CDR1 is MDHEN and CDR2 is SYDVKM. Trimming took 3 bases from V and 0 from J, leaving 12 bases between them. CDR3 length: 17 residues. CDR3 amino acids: CASSFTGISSGANVLTF. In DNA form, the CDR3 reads TGTGCCAGCAGTTTTACGGGGATCAGCTCTGGGGCCAACGTCCTGACTTTC.

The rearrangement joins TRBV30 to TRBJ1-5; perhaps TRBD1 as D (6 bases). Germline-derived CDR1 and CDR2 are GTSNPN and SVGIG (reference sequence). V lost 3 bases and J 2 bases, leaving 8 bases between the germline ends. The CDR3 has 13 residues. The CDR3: CAWSRQGNQPQHF. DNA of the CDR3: TGTGCCTGGAGCAGACAGGGCAATCAGCCCCAGCATTTT.

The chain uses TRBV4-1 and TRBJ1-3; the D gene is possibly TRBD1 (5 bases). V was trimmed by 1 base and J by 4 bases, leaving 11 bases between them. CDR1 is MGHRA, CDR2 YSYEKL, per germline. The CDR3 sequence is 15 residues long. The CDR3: CASSQGQGRGNTIYF. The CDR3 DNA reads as TGCGCCAGCAGCCAAGGGCAGGGTAGGGGAAACACCATATATTTT.

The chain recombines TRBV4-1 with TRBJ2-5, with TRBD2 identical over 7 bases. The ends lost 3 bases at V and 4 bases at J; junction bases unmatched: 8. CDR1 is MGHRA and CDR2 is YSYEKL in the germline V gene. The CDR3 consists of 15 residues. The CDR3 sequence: CASSQGGLPRETQYF. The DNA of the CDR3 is TGCGCCAGCAGCCAGGGGGGACTACCAAGAGAGACCCAGTACTTC.

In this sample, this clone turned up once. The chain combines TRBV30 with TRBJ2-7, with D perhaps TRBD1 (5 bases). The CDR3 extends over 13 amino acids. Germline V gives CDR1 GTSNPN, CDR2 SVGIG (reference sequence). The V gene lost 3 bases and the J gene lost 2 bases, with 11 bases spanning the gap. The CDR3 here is CAWSADTTYEQYF. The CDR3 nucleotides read TGTGCCTGGAGCGCGGACACAACCTACGAGCAGTACTTC.

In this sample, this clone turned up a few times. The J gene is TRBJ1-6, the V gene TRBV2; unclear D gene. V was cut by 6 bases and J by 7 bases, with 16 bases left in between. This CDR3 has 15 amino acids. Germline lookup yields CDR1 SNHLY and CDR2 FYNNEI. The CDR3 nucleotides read TGTGCCAGCAGACAGAACAGCTTAGAAAATTCACCCCTCCACTTT. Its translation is CASRQNSLENSPLHF.

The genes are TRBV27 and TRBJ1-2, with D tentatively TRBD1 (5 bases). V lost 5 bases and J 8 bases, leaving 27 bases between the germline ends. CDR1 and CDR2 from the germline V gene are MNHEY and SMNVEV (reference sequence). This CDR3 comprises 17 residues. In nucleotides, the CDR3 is TGTGCCAGCAGTCCGACTCGAAGCAGGGCGCAGTTTGTGGGCTACACCTTC. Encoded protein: CASSPTRSRAQFVGYTF.

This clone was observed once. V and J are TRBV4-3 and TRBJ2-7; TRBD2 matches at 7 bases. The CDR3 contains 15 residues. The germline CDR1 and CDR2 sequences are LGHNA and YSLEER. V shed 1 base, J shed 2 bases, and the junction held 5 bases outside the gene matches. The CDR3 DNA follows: TGCGCCAGCAGCCAAGGACTAGCCGAGGCCTACGAGCAGTACTTC. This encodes CASSQGLAEAYEQYF.

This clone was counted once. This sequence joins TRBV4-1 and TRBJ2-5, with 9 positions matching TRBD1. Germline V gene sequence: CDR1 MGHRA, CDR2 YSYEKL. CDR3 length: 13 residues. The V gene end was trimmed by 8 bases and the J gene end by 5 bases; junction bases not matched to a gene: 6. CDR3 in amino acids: CASARQGDETQYF. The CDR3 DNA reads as TGCGCCAGCGCTAGACAGGGGGACGAGACCCAGTACTTC.

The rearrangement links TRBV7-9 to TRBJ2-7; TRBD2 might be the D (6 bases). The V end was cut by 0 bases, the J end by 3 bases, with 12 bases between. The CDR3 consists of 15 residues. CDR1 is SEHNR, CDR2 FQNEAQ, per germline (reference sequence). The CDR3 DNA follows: TGTGCCAGCAGCTTAGCGCTGGGGACTGGCTACGAGCAGTACTTC. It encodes CASSLALGTGYEQYF.

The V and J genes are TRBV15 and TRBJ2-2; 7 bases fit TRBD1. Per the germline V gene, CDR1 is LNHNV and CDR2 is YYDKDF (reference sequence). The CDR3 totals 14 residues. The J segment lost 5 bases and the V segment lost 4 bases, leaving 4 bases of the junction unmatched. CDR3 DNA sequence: TGTGCCACCAGCAATGACAGGGAGACCGGGGAGCTGTTTTTT. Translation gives CATSNDRETGELFF.

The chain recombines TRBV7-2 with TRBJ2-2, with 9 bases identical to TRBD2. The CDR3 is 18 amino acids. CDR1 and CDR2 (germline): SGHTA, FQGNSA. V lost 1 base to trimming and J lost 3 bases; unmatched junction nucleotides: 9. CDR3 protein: CASSLGSREGLDTGELFF. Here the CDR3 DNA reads TGTGCCAGCAGCTTAGGATCGCGGGAGGGCCTAGACACCGGGGAGCTGTTTTTT.

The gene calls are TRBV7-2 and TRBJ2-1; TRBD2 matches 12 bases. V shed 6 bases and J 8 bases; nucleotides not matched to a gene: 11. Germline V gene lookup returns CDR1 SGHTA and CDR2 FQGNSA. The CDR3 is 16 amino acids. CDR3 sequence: CASSWTSGITTDEQFF. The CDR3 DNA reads TGTGCCAGCAGTTGGACTAGCGGGATTACAACCGATGAGCAGTTCTTC.

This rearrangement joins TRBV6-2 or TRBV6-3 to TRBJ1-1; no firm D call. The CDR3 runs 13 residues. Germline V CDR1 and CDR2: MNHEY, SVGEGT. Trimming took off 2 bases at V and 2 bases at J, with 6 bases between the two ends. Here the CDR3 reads CASSYQVNTEAFF. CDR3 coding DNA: TGTGCCAGCAGTTACCAGGTTAACACTGAAGCTTTCTTT.

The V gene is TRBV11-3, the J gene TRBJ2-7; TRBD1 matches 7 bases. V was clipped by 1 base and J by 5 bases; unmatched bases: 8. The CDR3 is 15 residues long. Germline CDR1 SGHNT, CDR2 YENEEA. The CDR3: CASSLGGTVLDEQYF. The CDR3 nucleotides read TGTGCCAGCAGCTTAGGAGGGACAGTATTAGACGAGCAGTACTTC.

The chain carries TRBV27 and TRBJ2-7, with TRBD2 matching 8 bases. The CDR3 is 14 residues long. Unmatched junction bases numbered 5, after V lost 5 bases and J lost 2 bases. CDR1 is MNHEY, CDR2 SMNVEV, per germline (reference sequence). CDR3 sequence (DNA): TGTGCCAGCAGTCCCCGGGGGGGGACCTACGAGCAGTACTTC. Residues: CASSPRGGTYEQYF.

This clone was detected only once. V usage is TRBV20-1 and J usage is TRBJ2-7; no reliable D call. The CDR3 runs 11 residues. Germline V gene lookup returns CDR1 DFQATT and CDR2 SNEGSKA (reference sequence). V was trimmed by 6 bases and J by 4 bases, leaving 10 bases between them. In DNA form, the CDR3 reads TGCAGTGCAGGCACTACTTACGAGCAGTACTTC. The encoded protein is CSAGTTYEQYF.